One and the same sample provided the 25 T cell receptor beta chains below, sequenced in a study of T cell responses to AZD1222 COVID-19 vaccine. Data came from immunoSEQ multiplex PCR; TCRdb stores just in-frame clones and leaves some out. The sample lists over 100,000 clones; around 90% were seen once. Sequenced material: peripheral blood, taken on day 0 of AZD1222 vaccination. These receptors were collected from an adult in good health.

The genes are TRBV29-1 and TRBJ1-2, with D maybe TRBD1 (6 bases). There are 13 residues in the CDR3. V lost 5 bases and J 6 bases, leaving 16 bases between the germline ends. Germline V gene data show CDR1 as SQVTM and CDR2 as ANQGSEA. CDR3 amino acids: CSVKTGGWDGYTF. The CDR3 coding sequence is TGCAGCGTTAAGACAGGAGGTTGGGATGGCTACACCTTC.

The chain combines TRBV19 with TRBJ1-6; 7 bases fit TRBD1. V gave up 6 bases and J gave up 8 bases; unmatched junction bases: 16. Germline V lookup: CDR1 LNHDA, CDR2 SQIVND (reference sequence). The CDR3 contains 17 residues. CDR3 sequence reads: CASSLETGARWDSPLHF. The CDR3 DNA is TGTGCCAGTAGCCTCGAAACAGGGGCAAGATGGGATTCACCCCTCCACTTT.

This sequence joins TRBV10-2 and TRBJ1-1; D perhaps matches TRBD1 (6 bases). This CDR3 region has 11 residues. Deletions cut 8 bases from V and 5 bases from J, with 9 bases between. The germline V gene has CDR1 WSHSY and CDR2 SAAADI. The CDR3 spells CASSTGTEAFF. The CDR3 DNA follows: TGCGCCAGCTCAACAGGGACTGAAGCTTTCTTT.

CDR3 in amino acids: CASSLGLAYGYTF. DNA for the CDR3: TGTGCCAGCAGCTTGGGGCTCGCTTATGGCTACACCTTC. The genes are TRBV11-2 and TRBJ1-2; TRBD1 might be the D (5 bases). Per the germline V gene, CDR1 is SGHAT and CDR2 is FQNNGV. Trimming cost V 3 bases and J 5 bases, with 10 bases left between them. The CDR3 loop spans 13 amino acids.

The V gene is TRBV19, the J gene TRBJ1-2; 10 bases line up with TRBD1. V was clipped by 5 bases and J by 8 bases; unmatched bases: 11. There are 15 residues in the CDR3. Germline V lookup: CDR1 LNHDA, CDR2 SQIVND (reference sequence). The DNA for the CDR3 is TGTGCCAGTAGTGTGACAGGGGGCCGGTCCAGGGGCTACACCTTC. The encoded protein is CASSVTGGRSRGYTF.

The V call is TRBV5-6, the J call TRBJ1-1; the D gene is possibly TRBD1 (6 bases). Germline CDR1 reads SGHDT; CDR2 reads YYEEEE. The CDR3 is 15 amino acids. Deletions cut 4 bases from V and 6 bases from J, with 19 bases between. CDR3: CASSPTDSFIPEAFF. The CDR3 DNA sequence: TGTGCCAGCAGCCCGACGGACAGTTTTATCCCTGAAGCTTTCTTT.

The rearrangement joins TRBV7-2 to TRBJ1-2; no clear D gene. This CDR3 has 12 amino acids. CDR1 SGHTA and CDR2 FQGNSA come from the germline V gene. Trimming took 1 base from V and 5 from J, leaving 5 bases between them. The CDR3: CASSLDKYGYTF. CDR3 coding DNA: TGTGCCAGCAGCTTAGACAAGTATGGCTACACCTTC.

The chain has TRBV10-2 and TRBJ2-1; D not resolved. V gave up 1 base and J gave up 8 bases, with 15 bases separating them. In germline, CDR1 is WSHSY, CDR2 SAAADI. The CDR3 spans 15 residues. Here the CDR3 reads CASSEYRDVTDEQFF. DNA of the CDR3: TGCGCCAGCAGTGAGTATAGGGATGTTACGGATGAGCAGTTCTTC.

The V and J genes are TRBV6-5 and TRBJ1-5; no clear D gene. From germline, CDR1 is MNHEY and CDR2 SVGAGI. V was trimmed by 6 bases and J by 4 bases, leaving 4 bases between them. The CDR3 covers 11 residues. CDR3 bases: TGTGCCAGCAGCCAAAATCAGCCCCAGCATTTT. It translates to CASSQNQPQHF.

Here the CDR3 DNA reads TGTGCCAGCTCACCCGTGCGAGGGTACACCGGGGAGCTGTTTTTT. Amino acids: CASSPVRGYTGELFF. The rearrangement links TRBV18 to TRBJ2-2; the D gene is possibly TRBD2 (5 bases). The germline gives CDR1 KGHSH, CDR2 LQKENI. Trimming took 3 bases from V and 3 from J, leaving 11 bases between them. This CDR3 region has 15 residues. Full variable domain (remainder filled in from reference TRBV18 and TRBJ2-2): NAGVMQNPRHLVRRRGQEARLRCSPMKGHSHVYWYRQLPEEGLKFMVYLQKENIIDESGMPKERFSAEFPKEGPSILRIQQVVRGDSAAYFCASSPVRGYTGELFFGEGSRLTVL.

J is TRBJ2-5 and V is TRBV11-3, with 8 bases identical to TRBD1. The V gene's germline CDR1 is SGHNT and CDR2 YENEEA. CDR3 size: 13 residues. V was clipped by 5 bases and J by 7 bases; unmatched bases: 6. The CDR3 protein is CASSRQGLGTQYF. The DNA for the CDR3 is TGTGCCAGCAGCAGACAGGGGTTAGGGACCCAGTACTTC.

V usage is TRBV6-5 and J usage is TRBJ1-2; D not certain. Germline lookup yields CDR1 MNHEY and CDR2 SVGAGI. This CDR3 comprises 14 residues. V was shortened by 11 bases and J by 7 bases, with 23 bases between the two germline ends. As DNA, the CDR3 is TGTGCCGGCGGGAACGGCAGGCCAGCAGGTGGCTACACCTTC. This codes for CAGGNGRPAGGYTF.

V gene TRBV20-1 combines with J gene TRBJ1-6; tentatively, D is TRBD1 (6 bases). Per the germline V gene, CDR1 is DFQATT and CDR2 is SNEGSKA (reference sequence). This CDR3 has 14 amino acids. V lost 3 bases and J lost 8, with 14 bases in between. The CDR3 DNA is TGCAGTGCTAGTTTAACGGGGGCTTATTCACCCCTCCACTTT. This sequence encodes CSASLTGAYSPLHF.

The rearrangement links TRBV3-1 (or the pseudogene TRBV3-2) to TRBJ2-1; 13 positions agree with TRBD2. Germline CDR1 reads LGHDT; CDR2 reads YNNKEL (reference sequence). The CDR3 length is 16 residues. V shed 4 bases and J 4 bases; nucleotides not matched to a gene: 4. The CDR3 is CASSRRLAGGYNEQFF. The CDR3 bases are TGTGCCAGCAGCCGCCGACTAGCGGGGGGTTACAATGAGCAGTTCTTC.

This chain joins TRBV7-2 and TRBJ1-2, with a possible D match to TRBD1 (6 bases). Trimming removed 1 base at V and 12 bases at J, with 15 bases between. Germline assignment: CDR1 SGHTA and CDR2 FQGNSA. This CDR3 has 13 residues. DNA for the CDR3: TGTGCCAGCAGCTTAGACGTGCGGACAGAACACACCTTC. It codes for CASSLDVRTEHTF. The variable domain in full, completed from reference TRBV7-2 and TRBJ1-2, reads GAGVSQSPSNKVTEKGKDVELRCDPISGHTALYWYRQSLGQGLEFLIYFQGNSAPDKSGLPSDRFSAERTGGSVSTLTIQRTQQEDSAVYLCASSLDVRTEHTFGSGTRLTVV.

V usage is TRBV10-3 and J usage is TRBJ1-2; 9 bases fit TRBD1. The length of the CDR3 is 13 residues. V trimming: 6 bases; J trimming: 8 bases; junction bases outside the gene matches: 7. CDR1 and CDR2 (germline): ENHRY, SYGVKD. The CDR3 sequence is CAISAQGAYGYTF. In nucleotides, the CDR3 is TGTGCCATCAGCGCACAGGGGGCCTACGGCTACACCTTC.

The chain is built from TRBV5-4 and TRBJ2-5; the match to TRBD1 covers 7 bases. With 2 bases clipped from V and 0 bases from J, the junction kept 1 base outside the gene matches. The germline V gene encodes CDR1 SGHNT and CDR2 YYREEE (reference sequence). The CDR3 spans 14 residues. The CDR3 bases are TGTGCCAGCAGCTTAGGGACAGACCAAGAGACCCAGTACTTC. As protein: CASSLGTDQETQYF.

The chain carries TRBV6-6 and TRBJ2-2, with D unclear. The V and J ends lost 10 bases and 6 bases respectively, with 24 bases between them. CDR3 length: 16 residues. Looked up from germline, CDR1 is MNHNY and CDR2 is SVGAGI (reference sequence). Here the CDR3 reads CATNLGSPLVAGELFF. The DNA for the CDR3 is TGTGCCACCAACCTGGGGTCCCCGCTAGTAGCCGGGGAGCTGTTTTTT.

In nucleotides, the CDR3 is TGTGCCTGGAGTCTCTACATGACAGGGGACGATGGCTACACCTTC. Protein: CAWSLYMTGDDGYTF. The chain carries TRBV30 and TRBJ1-2; TRBD1 matches at 8 bases. The CDR3 is 15 residues long. Trimming at V came to 2 bases and at J to 6 bases, leaving 11 bases not matched to a gene. Looked up from germline, CDR1 is GTSNPN and CDR2 is SVGIG (reference sequence). Based on the CDR3 plus reference TRBV30 and TRBJ1-2, the full variable domain is SQTIHQWPATLVQPVGSPLSLECTVEGTSNPNLYWYRQAAGRGLQLLFYSVGIGQISSEVPQNLSASRPQDRQFILSSKKLLLSDSGFYLCAWSLYMTGDDGYTFGSGTRLTVV.

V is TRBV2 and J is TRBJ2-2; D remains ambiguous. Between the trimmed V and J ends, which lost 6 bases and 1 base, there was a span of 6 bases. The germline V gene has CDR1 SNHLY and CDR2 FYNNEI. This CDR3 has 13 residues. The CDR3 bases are TGTGCCAGCAGCTCCGGGAACACCGGGGAGCTGTTTTTT. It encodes CASSSGNTGELFF.

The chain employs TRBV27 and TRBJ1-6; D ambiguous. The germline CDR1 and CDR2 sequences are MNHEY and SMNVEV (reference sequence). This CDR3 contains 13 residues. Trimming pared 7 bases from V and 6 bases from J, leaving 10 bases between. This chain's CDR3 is CASTPGFNSPLHF. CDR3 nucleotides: TGTGCCAGCACCCCGGGATTTAATTCACCCCTCCACTTT.

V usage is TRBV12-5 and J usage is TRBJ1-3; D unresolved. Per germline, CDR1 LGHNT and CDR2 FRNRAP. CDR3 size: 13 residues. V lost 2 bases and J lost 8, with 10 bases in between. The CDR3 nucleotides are TGTGCTAGTGGTTTGTACCGGCGGGACACCATATATTTT. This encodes CASGLYRRDTIYF.

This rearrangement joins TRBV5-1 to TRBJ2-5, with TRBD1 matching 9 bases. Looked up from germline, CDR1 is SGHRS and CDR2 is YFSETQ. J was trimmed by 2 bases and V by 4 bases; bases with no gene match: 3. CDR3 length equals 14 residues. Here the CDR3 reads CASSPTGGQETQYF. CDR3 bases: TGCGCCAGCAGCCCGACAGGGGGGCAAGAGACCCAGTACTTC.

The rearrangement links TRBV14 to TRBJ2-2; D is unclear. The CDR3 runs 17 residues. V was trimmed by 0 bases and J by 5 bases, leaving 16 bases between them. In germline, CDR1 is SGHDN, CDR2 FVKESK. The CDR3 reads CASSQDLISLRTGELFF. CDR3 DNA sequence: TGTGCCAGCAGCCAAGATCTAATAAGTTTAAGGACCGGGGAGCTGTTTTTT.

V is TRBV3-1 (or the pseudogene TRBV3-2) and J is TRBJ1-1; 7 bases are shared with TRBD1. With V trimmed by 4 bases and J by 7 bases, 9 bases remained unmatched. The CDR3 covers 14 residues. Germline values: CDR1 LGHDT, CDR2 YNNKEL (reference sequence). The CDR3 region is CASSPPARQGEAFF. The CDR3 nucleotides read TGTGCCAGCAGCCCTCCTGCCCGACAGGGTGAAGCTTTCTTT.